The 24 T cell receptor beta chains in this list originate from one sample, sequenced in a study of T cells in Graves' hyperthyroidism and ophthalmopathy. Amplified TCR beta CDR3 regions derived from RNA transcripts. HTBI primers drove first-round RT-PCR of the TCR CDR3. Each CDR3 protein is one row after TCRdb ran MiXCR on the multiplex PCR reads. This sample has around 380,000 distinct CDR3 sequences, with approximately 12% found just once. Sequencing was performed on blood. Every receptor here comes from a man aged 30-40 years with Graves' hyperthyroidism that later progressed to Graves' ophthalmopathy.

This clonotype was recorded at least ten times. This rearrangement joins TRBV6-6 to TRBJ2-1, with D possibly called TRBD1 or TRBD2 (5 bases each). This CDR3 is 15 amino acids long. Trimming removed 0 bases from V and 4 bases from J, with 10 bases in between. CDR1 is MNHNY, CDR2 SVGAGI, per germline (reference sequence). The CDR3 DNA sequence: TGTGCCAGCAGTTACTCTGGGACCGATTACAATGAGCAGTTCTTC. Amino acids: CASSYSGTDYNEQFF.

This clonotype has more than one count but fewer than ten. The chain employs TRBV18 and TRBJ1-1; TRBD1 is a possible D gene (5 bases). The CDR3 sequence is 13 residues long. Per the germline V gene, CDR1 is KGHSH and CDR2 is LQKENI. Trimming took off 10 bases at V and 1 base at J, with 13 bases between the two ends. CDR3 amino acids: CATLGVGNTEAFF. Here the CDR3 DNA reads TGTGCCACCTTAGGGGTCGGGAACACTGAAGCTTTCTTT.

The table lists this clonotype with many counts. The chain is built from TRBV20-1 and TRBJ2-7; D is possibly TRBD2 (6 bases). CDR1 DFQATT and CDR2 SNEGSKA come from the germline V gene (reference sequence). The CDR3 contains 13 residues. V dropped 1 base and J dropped 1 base, with 8 bases sitting between them. In DNA form, the CDR3 reads TGCAGTGCTAGAGTCGGGGGTTCCTACGAGCAGTACTTC. Protein sequence: CSARVGGSYEQYF.

A single count supports this clonotype. This chain connects TRBV15 to TRBJ1-5; D remains ambiguous. The ends were cut back, 1 base at V and 7 bases at J, with 11 bases in the middle. The germline V gene has CDR1 LNHNV and CDR2 YYDKDF (reference sequence). CDR3 length: 14 residues. DNA of the CDR3: TGTGCCACCAGCAGAGTAGGGAAAGCGCAGCCCCAGCATTTT. Amino acids: CATSRVGKAQPQHF.

This clonotype showed up many times. DNA for the CDR3: TGTGCCACCGACGGACTAGTCGGAGATACGCAGTATTTT. Translating gives CATDGLVGDTQYF. The V and J genes are TRBV6-1 and TRBJ2-3, with 7 bases fitting TRBD2. Germline V lookup: CDR1 MNHNS, CDR2 SASEGT. CDR3 size: 13 residues. V shed 10 bases and J 5 bases; nucleotides not matched to a gene: 9.

The rearrangement joins TRBV5-5 to TRBJ2-1; 9 bases are shared with TRBD1. V dropped 4 bases and J dropped 9; count of bases not matched to a gene: 8. The CDR3 spans 14 residues. CDR1 is SGHKS and CDR2 is YYEKEE in the germline V gene (reference sequence). Here the CDR3 reads CASSMGQGTGEQFF. As DNA, the CDR3 is TGTGCCAGCAGCATGGGACAGGGCACGGGTGAGCAGTTCTTC.

This clonotype showed up just a few times. The V call is TRBV13, the J call TRBJ2-7; 7 bases align to TRBD1. V lost 4 bases, J lost 7 bases, and 10 bases stayed unmatched. The CDR3 runs to 14 residues. Germline V gene sequence: CDR1 PRHDT, CDR2 FYEKMQ (reference sequence). For the CDR3, the DNA is TGTGCCAGCAGCTCCGGACCAGGGGGACGGGAGCAGTACTTC. Amino acid sequence: CASSSGPGGREQYF.

The genes are TRBV7-8 and TRBJ2-2, with D possibly TRBD2 on 5 matching bases. Per germline, CDR1 SGHVS and CDR2 FQNEAQ. This CDR3 comprises 18 residues. Trimming cost V 3 bases and J 0 bases, with 17 bases left between them. CDR3 bases: TGTGCCAGCAGCTTCAAGCTAGCACGAGTGACGAACACCGGGGAGCTGTTTTTT. It codes for CASSFKLARVTNTGELFF.

This clonotype came up many times. V is TRBV12-3 or TRBV12-4 and J is TRBJ2-5; perhaps TRBD2 as D (5 bases). The CDR3 is 13 amino acids. V gave up 5 bases and J gave up 2 bases, with 9 bases separating them. The CDR3 protein is CASSPEEQETQYF. The CDR3 coding sequence is TGTGCCAGCAGTCCGGAGGAGCAAGAGACCCAGTACTTC.

Concerning this clonotype itself: This may stem from a read error, because a much larger clone lies one nucleotide away. The chain uses TRBV18 and TRBJ2-1, with 7 bases identical to TRBD1. The germline V gene has CDR1 KGHSH and CDR2 LQKENI. The CDR3 extends over 17 amino acids. CDR3 residues: CASSSPRTGGSYNEQFF. In DNA, the CDR3 is TGTGCCAGCTCATCACCAAGGACAGGAGGCTCCTACAATGAGCAGTTCTTC.

Ten or more counts support this clonotype. This rearrangement joins TRBV24-1 to TRBJ2-1, with 7 bases fitting TRBD2. The CDR3 covers 18 residues. Germline CDR1 reads KGHDR; CDR2 reads SFDVKD. The J segment lost 0 bases and the V segment lost 8 bases, leaving 15 bases of the junction unmatched. The CDR3 here is CATTVPRSSGDSYNEQFF. CDR3 bases: TGTGCCACCACCGTACCCCGCTCTAGCGGAGACTCCTACAATGAGCAGTTCTTC.

This clonotype showed up many times. This chain uses TRBV7-9 with TRBJ2-7; no clear D gene. V was cut by 4 bases and J by 6 bases, with 4 bases left in between. The CDR3 spans 10 residues. CDR1 and CDR2 (germline): SEHNR, FQNEAQ (reference sequence). CDR3 sequence reads: CASSSGEQYF. CDR3 DNA sequence: TGTGCCAGCAGCTCCGGCGAGCAGTACTTC.

This clonotype was counted ten times or more. CDR3 coding DNA: TGCGCCAGCAGCCCCGGGACAGCGCTGTACCAAGAGACCCAGTACTTC. Translated: CASSPGTALYQETQYF. The chain combines TRBV4-1 with TRBJ2-5; 7 bases are a match to TRBD1. This CDR3 region has 16 residues. The V and J ends lost 4 bases and 0 bases, in that order; junction bases with no gene match: 8. CDR1 and CDR2 (germline): MGHRA, YSYEKL.

The chain carries TRBV6-1 and TRBJ2-7; 12 nucleotides agree with TRBD1. V lost 6 bases and J lost 7; bases outside the gene matches: 7. The germline CDR1 and CDR2 sequences are MNHNS and SASEGT. This CDR3 contains 14 residues. The CDR3 nucleotides are TGTGCCAGCAGGCCGGGACAGGGGGCGCGTGAGCAGTACTTC. This gives the protein CASRPGQGAREQYF.

This clonotype was observed many times. The J gene is TRBJ1-5, the V gene TRBV5-1, with 7 bases fitting TRBD1. The CDR3 totals 16 residues. The germline V gene has CDR1 SGHRS and CDR2 YFSETQ. The V and J ends lost 9 bases and 5 bases, in that order; junction bases with no gene match: 17. Written as DNA, the CDR3 is TGCGCCACCGAGCCCCGACAGGGTAAAGGGGATCAGCCCCAGCATTTT. Protein: CATEPRQGKGDQPQHF.

V is TRBV2 and J is TRBJ2-1; 11 nucleotides line up with TRBD2. Looked up from germline, CDR1 is SNHLY and CDR2 is FYNNEI. This CDR3 has 14 residues. The ends lost 5 bases at V and 9 bases at J; junction bases unmatched: 6. CDR3 sequence: CASSYRTSGSEQFF. In nucleotides, the CDR3 is TGTGCCAGCAGTTACCGGACTAGCGGGTCTGAGCAGTTCTTC.

This clonotype was counted ten times or more. The rearrangement joins TRBV7-8 to TRBJ2-2; D unclear. CDR3 length: 15 amino acids. V lost 5 bases to trimming and J lost 0 bases, with 10 bases between them. Germline CDR1 is SGHVS and CDR2 is FQNEAQ. The DNA for the CDR3 is TGTGCCAGCAGCCCTTTGGATGCGAACACCGGGGAGCTGTTTTTT. This sequence encodes CASSPLDANTGELFF.

This clonotype was seen at least ten times. As DNA, the CDR3 is TGCAGTGCCTACGGTGGTGGGTCTGGAAACACCATATATTTT. Protein sequence: CSAYGGGSGNTIYF. The V call is TRBV20-1, the J call TRBJ1-3; D is unresolved. Deletions cut 6 bases from V and 1 base from J, with 13 bases between. The CDR3 is 14 amino acids. Germline-derived CDR1 and CDR2 are DFQATT and SNEGSKA (reference sequence).

With regard to this clonotype: This may stem from a read error, because a much larger clone lies one nucleotide away. In this CDR3 the conserved last residue, phenylalanine or tryptophan, is missing, so a read error is likely. J is TRBJ1-1 and V is TRBV20-1, with 10 bases identical to TRBD1. The V and J ends lost 3 bases and 0 bases, in that order; junction bases with no gene match: 10. CDR1 and CDR2 (germline): DFQATT, SNEGSKA (reference sequence). There are 17 residues in the CDR3. As DNA, the CDR3 is TGCAGTGCTAGGGGGGACAGGGGAGGGTTCATGAACACTGAAGCTTTCTCT. It encodes CSARGDRGGFMNTEAFS.

In its sample, this clonotype was seen many times. The J gene is TRBJ2-3, the V gene TRBV28; D gene ambiguous. This CDR3 has 14 amino acids. Per the germline V gene, CDR1 is MDHEN and CDR2 is SYDVKM. V gave up 2 bases and J gave up 2 bases, with 8 bases separating them. CDR3: CASSLTRTTDTQYF. CDR3 coding DNA: TGTGCCAGCAGTTTAACCCGGACCACAGATACGCAGTATTTT.

Concerning this clonotype itself: A much bigger clone sits one base away, suggesting this may be a read error. The V and J genes are TRBV28 and TRBJ2-1; D is possibly TRBD1 (6 bases). CDR3 length equals 16 residues. CDR1 MDHEN and CDR2 SYDVKM come from the germline V gene. The CDR3 loop reads CTSSLSVGAEYNEQFF. The DNA of the CDR3 is TGTACCAGCAGTTTGTCTGTGGGGGCCGAATACAATGAGCAGTTCTTC.

A few counts support this clonotype. V and J are TRBV20-1 and TRBJ2-3; 9 bases align to TRBD2. V dropped 0 bases and J dropped 10; count of bases not matched to a gene: 11. The CDR3 contains 15 residues. The V gene's germline CDR1 is DFQATT and CDR2 SNEGSKA (reference sequence). The CDR3 loop is CSAREERGDAGAQYF. CDR3 in DNA: TGCAGTGCTAGAGAGGAGCGGGGGGATGCCGGGGCGCAGTATTTT.

This clonotype was recorded many times. V is TRBV9 and J is TRBJ1-2, with D perhaps matching TRBD1 (6 bases). CDR1 and CDR2 from the germline V gene are SGDLS and YYNGEE. V was trimmed by 0 bases and J by 7 bases, leaving 13 bases between them. The CDR3 extends over 14 amino acids. In DNA, the CDR3 is TGTGCCAGCAGCGTAGGCGGGGGCCCCAGTGGCTACACCTTC. It is translated as CASSVGGGPSGYTF.

This clonotype was seen at least ten times. This rearrangement joins TRBV12-3 or TRBV12-4 to TRBJ1-2; D unresolved. This CDR3 contains 14 residues. With 2 bases removed from V and 4 bases from J, the gap between germline ends came to 11 bases. The CDR3 loop is CASSLLDILYGYTF. CDR3 bases: TGTGCCAGCAGTTTACTAGACATCCTCTATGGCTACACCTTC.